Listed below are T cell receptor beta chains from one sample, sequenced in a study of OX40 agonist ivuxolimab in advanced cancers. Assay used: immunoSEQ multiplex PCR; TCRdb lists only in-frame clones, some missing. Among approximately 66,000 clones listed, about 85% were seen once. The sequenced sample was CD4+ or CD8+ T cells sorted from blood, obtained in a trial of the OX40 agonist ivuxolimab. The receptors derive from an adult with an advanced solid tumor such as melanoma, head and neck, liver or kidney cancer. Each CDR3 is given with its conserved first and last residue. The order of the fields is J gene, D gene, V gene, clone size, CDR3 protein, CDR3 DNA. A D gene is named only where the DNA matches it firmly. Clone size, where shown, is once, few, many, or a class for clones that have expanded.

TRBJ2-7 - TRBV20-1 - CSANGHEQYF TGCAGTGCTAATGGCCACGAGCAGTACTTC
TRBJ1-5 - TRBV19 - CASSFSGGNQPQHF TGTGCCAGTAGTTTTTCGGGGGGAAATCAGCCCCAGCATTTT
TRBJ1-2 - TRBV20-1 - CSGSPYYGYTF TGCAGTGGCAGCCCTTACTATGGCTACACCTTC
TRBJ2-5 - TRBV12-1 - CASLLGTGAQETQYF TGTGCCAGTTTGCTTGGGACAGGGGCTCAAGAGACCCAGTACTTC
TRBJ2-3 - TRBV9 - CASSVSQDTDTQYF TGTGCCAGCAGCGTAAGCCAAGACACAGATACGCAGTATTTT
TRBJ2-7 - TRBV18 - CASSRDARGVGEQYF TGTGCCAGCTCAAGGGACGCGCGCGGGGTAGGCGAGCAGTACTTC
TRBJ1-1 TRBD1 TRBV9 - CASSVGRGRAFF TGTGCCAGCAGCGTTGGCAGGGGGCGGGCTTTCTTT
TRBJ2-7 TRBD1 TRBV30 - CAWSRRQGSYEQYF TGTGCCTGGAGTCGAAGACAGGGGTCCTACGAGCAGTACTTC
TRBJ1-4 - TRBV18 - CASSPANRVGEKLFF TGTGCCAGCTCACCCGCGAACAGGGTTGGTGAAAAACTGTTTTTT
TRBJ2-1 - TRBV7-8 - CASSPPGRQPILRFF TGTGCCAGCAGCCCCCCGGGTCGGCAGCCAATTCTGAGGTTCTTC
TRBJ1-5 TRBD1 TRBV19 - CASNRGAGGAENQPQHF TGTGCCAGTAACCGGGGGGCAGGGGGCGCCGAGAATCAGCCCCAGCATTTT
TRBJ1-2 TRBD1 TRBV4-3 few CASSHREGAGSNYGYTF TGCGCCAGCAGCCACAGAGAGGGGGCAGGGTCTAACTATGGCTACACCTTC
TRBJ2-4 - TRBV11-1 - CASSLAGTLKNIQYF TGTGCCAGCAGCTTAGCCGGGACCCTCAAAAACATTCAGTACTTC
TRBJ1-5 - TRBV2 - CASTGRQKNQPQHF TGTGCCAGCACCGGCCGACAGAAGAATCAGCCCCAGCATTTT
TRBJ1-2 - TRBV28 few CASSRDTDYGYTF TGTGCCAGCAGTCGCGACACCGACTATGGCTACACCTTC
TRBJ2-3 - TRBV7-8 once CASTAMTQGGDTQYF TGTGCCAGCACTGCGATGACACAAGGGGGAGATACGCAGTATTTT
TRBJ1-2 TRBD1 TRBV7-9 - CASSPSGQERGGYTF TGTGCCAGCAGCCCTTCCGGACAGGAAAGGGGTGGCTACACCTTC
TRBJ1-6 - TRBV5-4 - CASSQDWTDSYNSPLHF TGTGCCAGCAGCCAAGATTGGACCGACTCCTATAATTCACCCCTCCACTTT
TRBJ2-7 TRBD1 TRBV7-2 - CASSPKTGNVYEQYF TGTGCCAGCAGCCCCAAGACAGGGAACGTCTACGAGCAGTACTTC
TRBJ1-2 TRBD1 TRBV5-6 - CASSFRTGGAGGYTF TGTGCCAGCAGCTTCAGGACAGGGGGCGCGGGCGGCTACACCTTC
TRBJ2-7 TRBD1 TRBV19 few CASSPPGTGSTASYEQYF TGTGCCAGTAGTCCCCCCGGGACAGGGAGTACAGCCTCCTACGAGCAGTACTTC
TRBJ2-7 TRBD1 TRBV18 - CASSPPDRAEQYF TGTGCCAGCTCACCCCCCGACAGGGCCGAGCAGTACTTC
TRBJ2-7 - TRBV6-1 - CASSENVGTATYEQYF TGTGCCAGCAGTGAAAACGTAGGGACTGCTACCTACGAGCAGTACTTC
TRBJ1-1 - TRBV30 few CAWSALTGNTEAFF TGTGCCTGGAGTGCATTGACGGGGAACACTGAAGCTTTCTTT
TRBJ1-1 TRBD1 TRBV30 few CAWSAPGGGPPTEAFF TGTGCCTGGAGTGCCCCTGGAGGGGGCCCCCCCACTGAAGCTTTCTTT
TRBJ2-7 TRBD1 TRBV5-1 - CASSLDWDRGQGQYF TGCGCCAGCAGCTTGGATTGGGACAGGGGGCAGGGGCAGTACTTC
TRBJ1-6 - TRBV5-1 - CASSFGSSPLHF TGCGCCAGCAGCTTTGGGAGTTCACCCCTCCACTTT
TRBJ1-5 - TRBV7-6 - CASSLFPSTSEPQHF TGTGCCAGCAGCTTATTTCCCTCTACATCTGAGCCCCAGCATTTT